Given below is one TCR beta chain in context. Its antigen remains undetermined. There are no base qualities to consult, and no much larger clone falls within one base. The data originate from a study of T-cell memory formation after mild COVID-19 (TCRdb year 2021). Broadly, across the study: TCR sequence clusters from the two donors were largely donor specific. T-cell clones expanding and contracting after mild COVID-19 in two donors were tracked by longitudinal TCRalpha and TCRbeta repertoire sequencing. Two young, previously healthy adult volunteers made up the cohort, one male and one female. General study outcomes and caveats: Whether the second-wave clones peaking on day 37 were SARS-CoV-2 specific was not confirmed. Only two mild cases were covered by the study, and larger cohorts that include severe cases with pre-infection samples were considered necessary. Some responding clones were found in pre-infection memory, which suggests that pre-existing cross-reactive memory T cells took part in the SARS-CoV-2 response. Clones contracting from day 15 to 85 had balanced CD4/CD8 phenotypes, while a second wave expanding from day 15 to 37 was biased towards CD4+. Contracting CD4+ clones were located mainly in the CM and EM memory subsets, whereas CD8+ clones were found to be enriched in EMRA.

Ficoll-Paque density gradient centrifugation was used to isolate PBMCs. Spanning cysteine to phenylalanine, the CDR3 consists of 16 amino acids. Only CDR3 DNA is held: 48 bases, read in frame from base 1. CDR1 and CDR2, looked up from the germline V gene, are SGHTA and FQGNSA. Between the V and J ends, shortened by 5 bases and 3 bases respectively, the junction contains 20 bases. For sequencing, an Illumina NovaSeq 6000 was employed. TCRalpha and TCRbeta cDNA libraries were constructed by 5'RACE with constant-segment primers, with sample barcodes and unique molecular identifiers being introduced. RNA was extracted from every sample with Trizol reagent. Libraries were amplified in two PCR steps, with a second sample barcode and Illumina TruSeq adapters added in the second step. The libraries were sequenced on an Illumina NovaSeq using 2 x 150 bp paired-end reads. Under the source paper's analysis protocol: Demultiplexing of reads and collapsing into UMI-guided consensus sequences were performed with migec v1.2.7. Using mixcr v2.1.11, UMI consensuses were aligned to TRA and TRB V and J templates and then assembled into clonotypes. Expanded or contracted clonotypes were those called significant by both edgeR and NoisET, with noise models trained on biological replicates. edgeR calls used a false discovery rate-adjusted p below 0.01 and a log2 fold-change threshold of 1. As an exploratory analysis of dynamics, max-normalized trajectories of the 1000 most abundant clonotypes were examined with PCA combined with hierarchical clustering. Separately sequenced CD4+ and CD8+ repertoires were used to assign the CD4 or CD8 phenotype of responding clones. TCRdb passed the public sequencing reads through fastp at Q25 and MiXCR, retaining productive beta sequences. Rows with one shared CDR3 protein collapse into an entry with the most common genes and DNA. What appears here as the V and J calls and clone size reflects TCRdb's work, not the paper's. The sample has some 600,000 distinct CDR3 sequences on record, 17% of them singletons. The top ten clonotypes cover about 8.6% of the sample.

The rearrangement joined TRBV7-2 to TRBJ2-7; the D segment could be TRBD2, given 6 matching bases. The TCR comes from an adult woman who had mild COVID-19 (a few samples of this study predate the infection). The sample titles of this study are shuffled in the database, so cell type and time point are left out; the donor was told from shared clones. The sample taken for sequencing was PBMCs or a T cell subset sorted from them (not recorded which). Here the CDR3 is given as CASSPPGISGYYEQYF. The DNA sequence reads TGTGCCAGCAGCCCCCCAGGGATTAGCGGATACTACGAGCAGTACTTC. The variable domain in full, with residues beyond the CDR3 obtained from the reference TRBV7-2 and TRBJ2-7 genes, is GAGVSQSPSNKVTEKGKDVELRCDPISGHTALYWYRQSLGQGLEFLIYFQGNSAPDKSGLPSDRFSAERTGGSVSTLTIQRTQQEDSAVYLCASSPPGISGYYEQYFGPGTRLTVT.